What follows describes a single T cell receptor beta chain. This sample is drawn from a study of blood T cell repertoires in COVID-19. Whole-study context: Nucleic acid was either cDNA or gDNA, and it came from T cells, B-cell-depleted T cells, or PBMCs.

Profiling relied on immunoSEQ multiplex PCR, and the TCRdb table lists in-frame clones only, not all of them. Of about 270,000 clones listed, approximately 77% are singletons. Looked up from germline, CDR1 is GTSNPN and CDR2 is SVGIG (reference sequence). The CDR3 runs 14 residues. Germline trimming cut 5 bases from V and 5 bases from J; bases unmatched to any gene: 7. Sequenced material: peripheral blood. The TCR was taken from a woman aged 18-29 years with acute or convalescent COVID-19. The genes are TRBV30 and TRBJ2-1; 9 nucleotides agree with TRBD2. CDR3 in DNA: TGTGCCTGGGACCGGGGACTAGCTAACAATGAGCAGTTCTTC. Translated, it gives CAWDRGLANNEQFF.